Described below is a single T cell receptor (beta chain) sequence and its context. Its antigen remains unidentified. The authors made TCR beta libraries by quantitative 5'-RACE with molecular barcodes. TCRdb recomputed calls from the 5' RACE reads with MiXCR, one row per CDR3 protein. Of 700,000 to 850,000 distinct CDR3 sequences listed, roughly 10% are singletons. These data come from a study of CD8 T cells in ankylosing spondylitis. Findings and caveats of the study: Reportedly, matched ankylosing spondylitis synovial fluid was significantly enriched for disease-linked clones. A TCR beta motif made of fewer than ten highly homologous variants seemed typical of ankylosing spondylitis blood. Disease-linked clones proved CD8+ and comparatively uncommon in peripheral blood. Certain motif variants had earlier appeared in reactive arthritis synovial fluid and blood.

The CDR3 sequence is 14 residues long. CDR1 and CDR2 (germline): MNHNS, SASEGT. Trimming left V 6 bases short and J 4 bases short, with 14 bases between. What was sequenced was blood, either unsorted or a sorted T cell fraction (not recorded which). This receptor was taken from a male donor with ankylosing spondylitis. The genes are TRBV6-1 and TRBJ2-3, with D possibly matching TRBD2 (6 bases). CDR3 loop: CASRSAGGPDTQYF. CDR3 in DNA: TGTGCCAGCAGATCGGCCGGGGGTCCAGATACGCAGTATTTT.